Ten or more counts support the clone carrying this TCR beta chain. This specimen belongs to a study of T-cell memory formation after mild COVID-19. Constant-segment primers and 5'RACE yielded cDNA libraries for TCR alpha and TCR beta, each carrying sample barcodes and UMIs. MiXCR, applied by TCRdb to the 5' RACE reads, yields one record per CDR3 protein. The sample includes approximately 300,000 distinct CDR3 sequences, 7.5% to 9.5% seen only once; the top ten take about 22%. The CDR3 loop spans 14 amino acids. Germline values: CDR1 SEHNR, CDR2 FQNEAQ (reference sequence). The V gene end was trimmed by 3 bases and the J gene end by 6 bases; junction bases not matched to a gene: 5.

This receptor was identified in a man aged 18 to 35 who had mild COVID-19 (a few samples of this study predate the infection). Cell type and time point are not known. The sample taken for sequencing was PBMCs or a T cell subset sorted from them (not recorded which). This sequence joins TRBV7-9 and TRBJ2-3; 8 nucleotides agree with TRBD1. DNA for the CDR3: TGTGCCAGCAGCTTGACAGGGGATATGGATACGCAGTATTTT. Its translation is CASSLTGDMDTQYF. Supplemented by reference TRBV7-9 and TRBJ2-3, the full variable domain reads DTGVSQNPRHKITKRGQNVTFRCDPISEHNRLYWYRQTLGQGPEFLTYFQNEAQLEKSRLLSDRFSAERPKGSFSTLEIQRTEQGDSAMYLCASSLTGDMDTQYFGPGTRLTVL.